Included here is one T cell receptor beta chain sequence, with context. Clones were sequenced by immunoSEQ multiplex PCR, and TCRdb holds only the in-frame ones, with some missing. Of 95,000 to 150,000 clones in the sample, roughly 78% were seen once. These data originate in a study of blood T cell repertoires in COVID-19. Germline V gene sequence: CDR1 SGHTA, CDR2 FQGTGA. This CDR3 region has 13 residues. With 5 bases removed from V and 5 bases from J, the gap between germline ends came to 12 bases. The chain carries TRBV7-3 and TRBJ2-5, with TRBD2 as a possible D gene (6 bases). This clonotype was sampled from a man in his fifties or sixties with active or convalescent COVID-19. Sequencing was performed on peripheral blood. CDR3 DNA: TGTGCCAGCAGCCGCGGGGTGTCCGAGACCCAGTACTTC. Amino acids: CASSRGVSETQYF. The full variable domain, rest sourced from reference TRBV7-3 and TRBJ2-5, is GAGVSQTPSNKVTEKGKYVELRCDPISGHTALYWYRQSLGQGPEFLIYFQGTGAADDSGLPNDRFFAVRPEGSVSTLKIQRTERGDSAVYLCASSRGVSETQYFGPGTRLLVL.